The clone carrying this T cell receptor beta chain has ten or more counts. What it binds is not known. According to the study, TCR beta libraries were built with iRepertoire HTBI primers and CDR3-region Arm-PCR. TCRdb reanalysed the multiplex PCR reads using MiXCR and keeps one entry per CDR3 protein. This table has some 500,000 distinct CDR3 sequences, approximately 15% appearing once. Per the germline V gene, CDR1 is DFQATT and CDR2 is SNEGSKA (reference sequence). CDR3 length equals 14 residues. Unmatched junction bases numbered 3, after V lost 1 base and J lost 2 bases. The record originates from a study of regulatory T cells in long-lasting Graves disease. Time point here: newly diagnosed GD, antithyroid drugs for less than 3 months. PBMC RNA was the source of the TCR library. Study conclusions and caveats: TRBV28 was favored in persistent disease, as were TRBJ1-2 and TRBJ2-5.

These data also formed part of another study, on T cells in Graves' hyperthyroidism and ophthalmopathy.

Sequencing was performed on peripheral blood mononuclear cells (PBMCs), taken at new diagnosis, from a patient treated with antithyroid drugs. The receptor was derived from a man aged 25 to 45 with Graves disease. The chain carries TRBV20-1 and TRBJ2-7; the match to TRBD2 covers 9 bases. In DNA form, the CDR3 reads TGCAGTGCTAGAGCCGCTAGCGGGGCCTACGAGCAGTACTTC. The encoded protein is CSARAASGAYEQYF.